This TCR beta chain was recovered during a study of cytomegalovirus exposure and HLA in healthy donors. The PCR contained 60 Vbeta and 13 Jbeta primers. Profiling relied on immunoSEQ multiplex PCR, and the TCRdb table lists in-frame clones only, not all of them. The table shows 66,000 or so clones, with approximately 88% occurring only once. Remarks on this clone: Its antigen is still unknown.

Germline CDR1 reads SGHAT; CDR2 reads FQNNGV. The CDR3 loop spans 15 amino acids. The ends were cut back, 1 base at V and 4 bases at J, with 13 bases in the middle. Overall study findings and caveats: TCR beta sequences reportedly predicted most subjects' HLA-A and HLA-B alleles accurately.

Sample: PBMCs. The chain uses TRBV11-2 and TRBJ1-2; no reliable D call. The sequence derives from a man aged 25-45 years in good health and CMV-seropositive. The CDR3 protein is CASSLGVEGGYGYTF. The CDR3 nucleotides are TGTGCCAGCAGCTTAGGCGTAGAAGGAGGCTATGGCTACACCTTC.